The 4 T cell receptor beta chains below were found in one sample sequenced in a study of blood T cell repertoires in COVID-19. TCRdb keeps only in-frame clones here, not all; method: immunoSEQ multiplex PCR. The sample lists approximately 97,000 clones, more than 90% seen once, with about 3.9% in the top ten. Sequencing input: peripheral blood. The source is a man between 18 and 29 years old with acute or convalescent COVID-19.

The CDR3 loop reads CASRLSWTEENSPLHF. CDR3 nucleotide sequence: TGTGCCAGCAGGCTGAGTTGGACAGAGGAAAATTCACCCCTCCACTTT. This chain connects TRBV11-2 to TRBJ1-6, with D possibly being TRBD1 (6 bases). Trimming removed 6 bases at V and 7 bases at J, with 19 bases between. The germline V gene encodes CDR1 SGHAT and CDR2 FQNNGV. This CDR3 contains 16 residues.

The gene calls are TRBV7-8 and TRBJ1-1; D remains ambiguous. The CDR3 has 15 residues. V lost 4 bases, J lost 5 bases, and 17 bases lay in between. Germline V lookup: CDR1 SGHVS, CDR2 FQNEAQ. DNA of the CDR3: TGTGCCAGCAGCTACTTCGCGGGAGTAGGAACTGAAGCTTTCTTT. This translates into CASSYFAGVGTEAFF.

The rearrangement joins TRBV30 to TRBJ1-5; perhaps TRBD1 as D (6 bases). Looked up from germline, CDR1 is GTSNPN and CDR2 is SVGIG (reference sequence). CDR3 length: 15 amino acids. With 3 bases removed from V and 0 bases from J, the gap between germline ends came to 12 bases. CDR3 DNA: TGTGCCTGGAGCTTAACAGGGTATAGCAATCAGCCCCAGCATTTT. Its translation: CAWSLTGYSNQPQHF.

Of note for this clone: No conserved phenylalanine or tryptophan ends this CDR3, so it is likely a read error. It is unclear where the CDR3 begins or ends on the DNA, so no DNA is shown, and the CDR3 is as TCRdb lists it. The chain joins TRBV19 to TRBJ1-5. The CDR3 numbers 12 amino acids, ends counted. Germline CDR1 is LNHDA and CDR2 is SQIVND (reference sequence). CDR3 residues: CASSIGGGTPVL.